The rows below give T cell receptor beta chains drawn from one sample of a study of human T cells and chemical hapten exposure. TCRdb re-called the RACE reads through MiXCR, storing one row per CDR3 protein. The table has almost 35,000 distinct CDR3 sequences, around a tenth seen once. Material: whole blood, obtained in connection with sensitization to the hapten diphenylcyclopropenone (DPC). The receptor set was obtained from a man aged 45-65 years with alopecia areata. Some clones in this sample may be carry-over from other donors' samples. Each CDR3 is given with its conserved first and last residue. D genes are given only for firm matches. Clone size appears in some rows only: once, few, many, or a class for an expanded clone.

D gene	J gene	clone size	V gene	CDR3 length	CDR3 protein	CDR3 DNA
TRBD2	TRBJ2-2	.	TRBV12-3/TRBV12-4	16	CASSFLAGGPAGELFF	TGTGCCAGCAGTTTTTTGGCGGGAGGGCCAGCCGGGGAGCTGTTTTTT
.	TRBJ1-1	few	TRBV7-8	15	CASSSTAARNTEAFF	TGTGCCAGCAGCTCAACTGCCGCAAGAAACACTGAAGCTTTCTTT
.	TRBJ2-3	.	TRBV7-2	19	CASSFSPQVRGTSTDTQYF	TGTGCCAGCAGCTTCTCCCCCCAGGTCCGCGGGACTAGCACAGATACGCAGTATTTT
.	TRBJ2-3	many	TRBV6-5	14	CASSYSIRPDTQYF	TGTGCCAGCAGTTACTCGATCCGGCCAGATACGCAGTATTTT
.	TRBJ2-7	many	TRBV4-2	13	CASSQEWAYEQYF	TGTGCCAGCAGCCAAGAATGGGCCTACGAGCAGTACTTC
.	TRBJ2-5	few	TRBV29-1	14	CSVEDSGTQETQYF	TGCAGCGTTGAAGATTCCGGGACCCAAGAGACCCAGTACTTC
TRBD1	TRBJ2-7	many	TRBV19	14	CASRMTGLAYEQYF	TGTGCCAGTAGGATGACAGGGCTTGCCTACGAGCAGTACTTC
TRBD2	TRBJ2-1	.	TRBV28	14	CASLLAGRGNEQFF	TGTGCCAGCCTACTAGCGGGACGTGGAAATGAGCAGTTCTTC
.	TRBJ1-2	many	TRBV21-1	15	CASSKADGGLYGYTF	TGTGCCAGCAGCAAAGCTGACGGAGGCCTCTATGGCTACACCTTC
.	TRBJ2-7	.	TRBV28	15	CASSSPAGATYEQYF	TGTGCCAGCAGTTCCCCTGCCGGGGCAACCTACGAGCAGTACTTC
.	TRBJ2-7	few	TRBV27	15	CASSQEGETTYEQYF	TGTGCCAGCAGCCAAGAAGGGGAGACAACCTACGAGCAGTACTTC
.	TRBJ2-7	.	TRBV6-5	14	CASSGLEEKGEQYF	TGTGCCAGCAGTGGGCTGGAGGAGAAGGGCGAGCAGTACTTC
TRBD1	TRBJ1-3	.	TRBV6-1	18	CASSEALGQALSENTIYF	TGTGCCAGCAGTGAAGCTTTGGGACAGGCCCTCTCTGAAAACACCATATATTTT
.	TRBJ1-1	few	TRBV5-4	14	CASSLETGKTEAFF	TGTGCCAGCAGCTTGGAAACAGGGAAAACTGAAGCTTTCTTT
TRBD2	TRBJ2-1	many	TRBV20-1	15	CSARGLAGDRNEQFF	TGCAGTGCTAGAGGACTAGCGGGAGATCGCAATGAGCAGTTCTTC
TRBD1	TRBJ1-6	few	TRBV28	15	CASSRYGTVSSPLHF	TGTGCCAGCAGTCGCTACGGGACAGTGAGTTCACCCCTCCACTTT
.	TRBJ1-2	.	TRBV29-1	12	CSVLQGVNGYTF	TGCAGCGTCCTACAGGGCGTCAATGGCTACACCTTC
.	TRBJ1-4	few	TRBV30	14	CAWSGNQAGGKLFF	TGTGCCTGGAGCGGAAATCAGGCCGGGGGAAAACTGTTTTTT
TRBD2	TRBJ2-7	many	TRBV28	16	CASAEGLAGDSREQYF	TGTGCCAGCGCTGAGGGACTAGCGGGAGATTCGCGCGAGCAGTACTTC
TRBD2	TRBJ2-2	few	TRBV3-1	16	CASSQLRASGSGELFF	TGTGCCAGCAGCCAATTGAGGGCTAGCGGGAGCGGGGAGCTGTTTTTT
.	TRBJ1-6	many	TRBV20-1	13	CSARDTANSPLHF	TGCAGTGCTAGGGACACTGCAAATTCACCCCTCCACTTT
TRBD2	TRBJ2-2	many	TRBV28	13	CASSSSGTGELFF	TGTGCCAGCAGTTCTAGCGGCACCGGGGAGCTGTTTTTT
TRBD1	TRBJ2-2	.	TRBV2	13	CASNRGGTGELFF	TGTGCCAGCAACAGGGGTGGCACCGGGGAGCTGTTTTTT
.	TRBJ1-1	many	TRBV7-6	14	CASSVDGLNTEAFF	TGTGCCAGCAGCGTCGACGGCTTGAACACTGAAGCTTTCTTT
.	TRBJ1-1	many	TRBV2	13	CASSELENTEAFF	TGTGCCAGCAGTGAATTAGAGAACACTGAAGCTTTCTTT
.	TRBJ2-1	many	TRBV20-1	19	CSAEKGLSQVRRSYNEQFF	TGCAGTGCTGAAAAGGGACTCTCGCAGGTCCGTAGATCCTACAATGAGCAGTTCTTC
TRBD1	TRBJ2-5	many	TRBV20-1	14	CSAEDQGAGETQYF	TGCAGTGCCGAGGACCAGGGGGCGGGGGAGACCCAGTACTTC
TRBD2	TRBJ2-1	many	TRBV6-6	19	CASSFPTSGRDLYNNEQFF	TGTGCCAGCAGTTTCCCGACTAGCGGGAGGGACTTATACAACAATGAGCAGTTCTTC
.	TRBJ1-1	few	TRBV30	14	CAWSVGMGDTEAFF	TGTGCCTGGAGTGTAGGTATGGGTGATACTGAAGCTTTCTTT
.	TRBJ2-7	.	TRBV11-2	14	CASSPQDGKYELYF	TGTGCCAGCAGCCCCCAGGACGGAAAATACGAGCTGTACTTC
.	TRBJ2-7	many	TRBV29-1	14	CSVGAGRSVNEQYF	TGCAGCGTGGGGGCAGGGAGGTCTGTGAACGAGCAGTACTTC
.	TRBJ2-7	many	TRBV29-1	12	CSVLDGTDEQYF	TGCAGCGTCCTCGACGGAACGGACGAGCAGTACTTC
.	TRBJ1-5	many	TRBV20-1	13	CSARTAFNQPQHF	TGCAGTGCTAGAACGGCCTTTAATCAGCCCCAGCATTTT
.	TRBJ2-1	many	TRBV28	12	CASSLTRNEQFF	TGTGCCAGCAGTTTAACCAGGAATGAGCAGTTCTTC
.	TRBJ2-1	many	TRBV10-3	13	CAISADSGEEQFF	TGTGCCATCAGTGCGGACTCCGGGGAGGAGCAGTTCTTC
.	TRBJ1-6	.	TRBV6-1	14	CASRKDYHNSPLHF	TGTGCCAGCAGGAAGGACTATCATAATTCACCCCTCCACTTT
.	TRBJ2-7	.	TRBV10-3	14	CAISDPDSIYEQYF	TGTGCCATCAGTGACCCTGACTCGATCTACGAGCAGTACTTC
.	TRBJ2-2	few	TRBV20-1	12	CSARDLAPGLFF	TGCAGTGCTAGAGATTTGGCCCCCGGGCTGTTTTTT
.	TRBJ2-6	many	TRBV7-8	15	CASSFGVSGANVLTF	TGTGCCAGCAGCTTTGGGGTCTCTGGGGCCAACGTCCTGACTTTC
.	TRBJ2-7	many	TRBV24-1	11	CATSDFGEQYF	TGTGCCACCAGTGATTTCGGAGAGCAGTACTTC
TRBD1	TRBJ1-1	many	TRBV11-1	14	CASSFYRGGTEAFF	TGTGCCAGCAGCTTTTACAGGGGGGGGACTGAAGCTTTCTTT
.	TRBJ1-5	.	TRBV6-5	20	CASSPIDLSRVTYSNQPQHF	TGTGCCAGCAGCCCCATCGACCTGAGTAGGGTAACCTATAGCAATCAGCCCCAGCATTTT
TRBD2	TRBJ2-7	many	TRBV20-1	12	CSAKRDFYEQYF	TGCAGTGCTAAGCGGGATTTCTACGAGCAGTACTTC
.	TRBJ2-7	many	TRBV11-2	13	CASSLDQVREQYF	TGTGCCAGCAGCTTAGATCAAGTCCGGGAGCAGTACTTC
TRBD2	TRBJ2-1	.	TRBV20-1	14	CSACTSGSLDEQFF	TGCAGTGCATGTACTAGCGGGAGCTTAGATGAGCAGTTCTTC
TRBD2	TRBJ2-5	many	TRBV6-2/TRBV6-3	15	CASSSGLAGGETQYF	TGTGCCAGCAGTTCTGGACTAGCGGGAGGAGAGACCCAGTACTTC